The entry that follows covers one TCR beta chain sequence. One end of the junction does not line up with germline, which may come from a read error. The data belong to a study of OX40 agonist ivuxolimab in advanced cancers. The germline CDR1 and CDR2 sequences are SGHAT and FQNNGV. This CDR3 has 12 amino acids. Using immunoSEQ multiplex PCR, the repertoire was profiled, and TCRdb retains in-frame clones only, with some absent. The data show 60,000 to 70,000 clones, 87% seen once. The specimen was CD4+ or CD8+ T cells sorted from blood, collected in a trial of the OX40 agonist ivuxolimab. The sequence came from an adult with an advanced solid tumor such as melanoma, head and neck, liver or kidney cancer. The rearrangement joins TRBV11-2 to TRBJ2-1; 7 bases map to TRBD1. The CDR3 coding sequence is TGTGCCAGCAGCCTAGACAGGGCGGGGCAGTTCTTC. This gives the protein CASSLDRAGQFF.